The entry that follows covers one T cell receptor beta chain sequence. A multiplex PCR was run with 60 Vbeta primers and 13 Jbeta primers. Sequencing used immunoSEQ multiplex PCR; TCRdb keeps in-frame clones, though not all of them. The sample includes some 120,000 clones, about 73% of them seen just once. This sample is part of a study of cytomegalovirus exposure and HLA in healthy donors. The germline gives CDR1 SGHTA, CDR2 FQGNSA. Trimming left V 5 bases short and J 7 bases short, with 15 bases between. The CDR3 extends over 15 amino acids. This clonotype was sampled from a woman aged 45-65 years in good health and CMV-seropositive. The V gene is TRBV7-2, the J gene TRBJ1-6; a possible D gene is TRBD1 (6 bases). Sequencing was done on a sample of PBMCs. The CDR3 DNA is TGTGCCAGCAGCACCTCACAGGGATCAAATTCACCCCTCCACTTT. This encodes CASSTSQGSNSPLHF.